Presented here are 24 T cell receptor beta chains from one specimen sequenced in a study of cytomegalovirus exposure and HLA in healthy donors. Vbeta (60) and Jbeta (13) primers were used in the PCR. Sequenced by immunoSEQ multiplex PCR; TCRdb stores in-frame clones only, minus some. The profile shows some 96,000 clones, 60% to 75% of them singletons. The sequencing input was PBMCs. Receptor source: a man in his 60s in good health and CMV-seronegative.

This clone occurred a few times. J is TRBJ2-2 and V is TRBV5-4; 7 nucleotides align to TRBD2. Germline CDR1 is SGHNT and CDR2 is YYREEE (reference sequence). V shed 4 bases and J 1 base; nucleotides not matched to a gene: 4. The CDR3 has 15 residues. The DNA of the CDR3 is TGTGCCAGCAGCCCTGCTAGCGGGAACACCGGGGAGCTGTTTTTT. Translated: CASSPASGNTGELFF.

This chain joins TRBV7-9 and TRBJ1-1, with TRBD1 identical over 7 bases. The CDR3 sequence is 15 residues long. With 5 bases clipped from V and 0 bases from J, the junction kept 6 bases outside the gene matches. Germline CDR1 reads SEHNR; CDR2 reads FQNEAQ (reference sequence). CDR3 DNA: TGTGCCAGCAGCCCGGAACAGGGGATGAACACTGAAGCTTTCTTT. It translates to CASSPEQGMNTEAFF.

V gene TRBV14 combines with J gene TRBJ2-1; 11 bases agree with TRBD2. Trimming removed 4 bases from V and 3 bases from J; junction bases left unmatched: 8. The germline gives CDR1 SGHDN, CDR2 FVKESK. The CDR3 length is 17 residues. CDR3 in DNA: TGTGCCAGCAGCCTTCTAGCGGGAGGAGAAGGCTACAATGAGCAGTTCTTC. Translated: CASSLLAGGEGYNEQFF.

The V gene is TRBV7-2, the J gene TRBJ2-7, with TRBD1 matching 7 bases. CDR3 length: 14 amino acids. Germline CDR1 SGHTA, CDR2 FQGNSA. The V segment lost 3 bases and the J segment 6 bases; nucleotides outside the gene matches: 8. CDR3 sequence reads: CASSFDRGLVEQYF. DNA for the CDR3: TGTGCCAGCAGCTTTGATAGGGGGCTGGTCGAGCAGTACTTC.

The chain has TRBV2 and TRBJ2-1; possible D gene TRBD2, 5 bases. The CDR3 has 12 amino acids. V lost 4 bases to trimming and J lost 7 bases, with 8 bases between them. The germline V gene has CDR1 SNHLY and CDR2 FYNNEI. This CDR3 reads CASSVGGNEQFF. In DNA form, the CDR3 reads TGTGCCAGCAGTGTAGGAGGTAATGAGCAGTTCTTC.

The chain uses TRBV11-2 and TRBJ2-7, with TRBD2 identical over 7 bases. V was pared by 6 bases and J by 6 bases, with 8 bases of the junction left unmatched. Looked up from germline, CDR1 is SGHAT and CDR2 is FQNNGV. This CDR3 has 13 amino acids. In nucleotides, the CDR3 is TGTGCCAGCAGTCCGAGGACTAGTCGCGAGCAGTACTTC. It translates to CASSPRTSREQYF.

The sample holds a few counts of this clone. This chain links TRBV2 with TRBJ1-2, with D possibly being TRBD1 (5 bases). The ends were cut back, 6 bases at V and 0 bases at J, with 20 bases in the middle. The CDR3 length is 17 residues. Germline values: CDR1 SNHLY, CDR2 FYNNEI. CDR3 loop: CASRARSAGTSNYGYTF. In DNA, the CDR3 is TGTGCCAGCAGGGCCAGATCGGCAGGGACTTCTAACTATGGCTACACCTTC. The whole variable domain, filled in from reference TRBV2 and TRBJ1-2, reads EPEVTQTPSHQVTQMGQEVILRCVPISNHLYFYWYRQILGQKVEFLVSFYNNEISEKSEIFDDQFSVERPDGSNFTLKIRSTKLEDSAMYFCASRARSAGTSNYGYTFGSGTRLTVV.

This clone was seen only a few times. V is TRBV9 and J is TRBJ1-1; D is unresolved. The CDR3 length is 16 residues. V was pared by 0 bases and J by 0 bases, with 12 bases between. Germline V gene lookup returns CDR1 SGDLS and CDR2 YYNGEE. The CDR3 reads CASSVGPTGMNTEAFF. CDR3 DNA: TGTGCCAGCAGCGTAGGCCCCACGGGGATGAACACTGAAGCTTTCTTT.

The chain joins TRBV5-4 to TRBJ2-5; perhaps TRBD1 as D (6 bases). V lost 4 bases, J lost 4 bases, and 17 bases lay in between. Germline CDR1 and CDR2: SGHNT and YYREEE (reference sequence). The CDR3 sequence is 15 residues long. CDR3 DNA: TGTGCCAGCAGCGCCGATTTACAGGGACCAGAGACCCAGTACTTC. Protein product: CASSADLQGPETQYF.

The V gene is TRBV21-1, the J gene TRBJ1-1; TRBD1 reflects the table's D call only, with no check against the DNA. TRBV21-1 is marked as a pseudogene. This CDR3 is 16 amino acids long. The CDR3 DNA is TGTGCCAGCAGCAAAGTCGGCAGGGGGTGCCACACTGAAGCTTTCTTT. This sequence encodes CASSKVGRGCHTEAFF.

The rearrangement links TRBV10-3 to TRBJ1-2; the D gene is possibly TRBD1 (5 bases). This CDR3 has 14 residues. V was cut by 0 bases and J by 8 bases, with 13 bases left in between. In germline, CDR1 is ENHRY, CDR2 SYGVKD. This chain's CDR3 is CAISESEPGDGYTF. In DNA form, the CDR3 reads TGTGCCATCAGTGAGTCGGAACCGGGGGACGGCTACACCTTC.

The rearrangement joins TRBV30 to TRBJ2-7, with 7 nucleotides matching TRBD1. Germline CDR1 is GTSNPN and CDR2 is SVGIG (reference sequence). V shed 0 bases and J 3 bases; nucleotides not matched to a gene: 5. The CDR3 consists of 14 residues. The CDR3 DNA reads as TGTGCCTGGAGTGTACAGGGGCTTAGCTACGAGCAGTACTTC. Protein sequence: CAWSVQGLSYEQYF.

The J gene is TRBJ2-3, the V gene TRBV5-1; TRBD2 aligns across 9 bases. The CDR3 contains 15 residues. The J segment lost 2 bases and the V segment lost 0 bases, leaving 1 base of the junction unmatched. Germline V gene lookup returns CDR1 SGHRS and CDR2 YFSETQ. The CDR3 sequence is CASSLGGGDTDTQYF. In DNA, the CDR3 is TGCGCCAGCAGCTTGGGCGGGGGGGACACAGATACGCAGTATTTT.

The genes are TRBV18 and TRBJ2-3; the D is unclear. This CDR3 is 14 amino acids long. Trimming took 8 bases from V and 0 from J, leaving 12 bases between them. Germline lookup yields CDR1 KGHSH and CDR2 LQKENI. In DNA, the CDR3 is TGTGCCAGCCGGATGACACTTAGCACAGATACGCAGTATTTT. It is translated as CASRMTLSTDTQYF.

This clone showed up just a few times. The V gene is TRBV9, the J gene TRBJ2-2; 8 bases match TRBD2. Germline loops: CDR1 SGDLS, CDR2 YYNGEE. The CDR3 has 15 amino acids. The junction had 6 bases not matched to a gene; V was cut back by 4 bases and J by 4 bases. The CDR3 DNA reads TGTGCCAGCAGCCCGGGACTAGTTGGCACCGGGGAGCTGTTTTTT. Translation: CASSPGLVGTGELFF.

The J gene is TRBJ2-7, the V gene TRBV6-5; no firm D call. Germline values: CDR1 MNHEY, CDR2 SVGAGI. The CDR3 loop spans 13 amino acids. V shed 0 bases and J shed 7 bases, with 10 bases lying between them. DNA of the CDR3: TGTGCCAGCAGTTACTCGAATATGAGGGAGCAGTACTTC. It encodes CASSYSNMREQYF.

V usage is TRBV5-1 and J usage is TRBJ1-3; TRBD1 might be the D (5 bases). The V end lost 0 bases, the J end lost 6 bases, and 10 bases lay between the germline ends. The V gene's germline CDR1 is SGHRS and CDR2 YFSETQ. This CDR3 is built from 14 residues. The CDR3 protein is CASSLERGENTIYF. CDR3 in DNA: TGCGCCAGCAGCTTGGAAAGGGGTGAAAACACCATATATTTT.

This clone was observed a handful of times. The chain employs TRBV28 and TRBJ1-3; 7 bases align to TRBD1. This CDR3 region has 15 residues. The V gene's germline CDR1 is MDHEN and CDR2 SYDVKM. With 5 bases clipped from V and 4 bases from J, the junction kept 8 bases outside the gene matches. The CDR3 nucleotides are TGTGCCAGCAGTGCGGGGACAGCGACGGGAAACACCATATATTTT. Residues: CASSAGTATGNTIYF.

V and J are TRBV4-2 and TRBJ2-3, with D possibly TRBD2 on 6 matching bases. The ends were cut back, 0 bases at V and 2 bases at J, with 18 bases in the middle. Germline values: CDR1 LGHNA, CDR2 YNFKEQ. The length of the CDR3 is 18 residues. The CDR3: CASSQERGSGEDTDTQYF. As DNA, the CDR3 is TGTGCCAGCAGCCAAGAGCGTGGTAGCGGAGAGGACACAGATACGCAGTATTTT.

The genes are TRBV12-2 and TRBJ2-7; the tabulated D call, TRBD2, remains unverified against the DNA. TRBV12-2 counts as a pseudogene. The CDR3 is made up of 16 amino acids. The CDR3 bases are TGTGCAAGTCGCCTCGACCGACTAGCGGATATCTACGAGCAGTACTTC. Translating it yields CASRLDRLADIYEQYF.

The gene calls are TRBV25-1 and TRBJ1-6; D is uncertain. Germline V gene lookup returns CDR1 MGHDK and CDR2 SYGVNS. The CDR3 is made up of 14 amino acids. Trimming removed 5 bases at V and 0 bases at J, with 5 bases between. CDR3: CASSHNSYNSPLHF. CDR3 nucleotide sequence: TGTGCCAGCAGTCACAACTCCTATAATTCACCCCTCCACTTT.

V gene TRBV28 combines with J gene TRBJ1-1; D perhaps matches TRBD1 (5 bases). Germline CDR1 is MDHEN and CDR2 is SYDVKM. V was cut by 6 bases and J by 8 bases, with 16 bases left in between. The CDR3 runs to 13 residues. DNA for the CDR3: TGTGCCAGCAGCAACCTTGGGGGGAGGGAAGCTTTCTTT. Translation gives CASSNLGGREAFF.

The rearrangement joins TRBV5-1 to TRBJ1-1; D possibly corresponds to TRBD1 (5 bases). This CDR3 region has 15 residues. V was pared by 2 bases and J by 1 base, with 12 bases between. Germline V gene data show CDR1 as SGHRS and CDR2 as YFSETQ. The CDR3 bases are TGCGCCAGCAGCTTACGTTGGGGGGGGAACACTGAAGCTTTCTTT. Its protein is CASSLRWGGNTEAFF.

The chain is built from TRBV7-9 and TRBJ2-3; 8 positions agree with TRBD2. The CDR3 is 15 residues long. From germline, CDR1 is SEHNR and CDR2 FQNEAQ (reference sequence). J was trimmed by 2 bases and V by 5 bases; bases with no gene match: 6. CDR3 protein: CASSLLAGITDTQYF. CDR3 in DNA: TGTGCCAGCAGCCTCCTAGCGGGTATCACAGATACGCAGTATTTT.